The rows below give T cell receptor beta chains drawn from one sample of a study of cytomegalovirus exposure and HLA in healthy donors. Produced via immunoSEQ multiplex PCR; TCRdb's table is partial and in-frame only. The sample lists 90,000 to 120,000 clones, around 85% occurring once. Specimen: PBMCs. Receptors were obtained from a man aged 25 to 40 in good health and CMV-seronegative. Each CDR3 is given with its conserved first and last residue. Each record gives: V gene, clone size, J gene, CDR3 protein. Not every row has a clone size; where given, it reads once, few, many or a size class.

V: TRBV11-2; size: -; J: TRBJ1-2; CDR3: CASSLWQNYGYTF
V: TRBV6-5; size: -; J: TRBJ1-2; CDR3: CASRGAGQMGGYTF
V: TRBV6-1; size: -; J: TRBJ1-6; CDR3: CASTLGQGCYSPLHF
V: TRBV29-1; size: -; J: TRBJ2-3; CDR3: CSVPPGGPDTQYF
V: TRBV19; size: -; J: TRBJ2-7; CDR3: CASSLAGVHEQYF
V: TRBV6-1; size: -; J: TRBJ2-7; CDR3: CATQDSSYEQYF
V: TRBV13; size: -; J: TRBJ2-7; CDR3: CANPGHGTYEQYF
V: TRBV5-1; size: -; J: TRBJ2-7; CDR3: CASSLVQNYEQYF
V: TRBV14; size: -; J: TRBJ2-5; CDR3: CASSQDQGETQYF
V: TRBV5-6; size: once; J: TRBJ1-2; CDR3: CASSQLTGDAPNYGYTF
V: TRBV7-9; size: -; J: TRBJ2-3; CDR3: CASSTRQDTDTQYF
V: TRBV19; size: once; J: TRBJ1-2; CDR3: CASDSEYGYTF
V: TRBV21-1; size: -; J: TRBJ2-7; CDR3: CASSKPTPGTAPREQYF
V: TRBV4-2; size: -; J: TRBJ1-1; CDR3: CASSQDRGSTEAFF
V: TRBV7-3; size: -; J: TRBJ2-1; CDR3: CASSPGGDEQFF
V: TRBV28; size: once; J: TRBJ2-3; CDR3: CASSISTDTQYF
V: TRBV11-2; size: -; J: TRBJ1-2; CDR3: CASSLKYRGLMDNYGYTF
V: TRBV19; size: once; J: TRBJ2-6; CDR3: CASSPRQDGANVLTF
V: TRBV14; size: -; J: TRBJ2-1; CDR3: CASSQDLGSGVSGEQFF
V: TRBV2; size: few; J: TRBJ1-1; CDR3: CASRVRVAEAFF
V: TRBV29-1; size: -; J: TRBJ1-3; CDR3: CSVVGGTSGNTIYF
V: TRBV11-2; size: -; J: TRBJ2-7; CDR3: CASSLDPVSGGEEQYF
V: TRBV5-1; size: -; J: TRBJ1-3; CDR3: CASSNTVGNTIYF
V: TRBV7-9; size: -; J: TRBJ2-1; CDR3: CASSLVGTDNEQFF
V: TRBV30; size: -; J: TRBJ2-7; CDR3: CAWSVSGDSYEQYF
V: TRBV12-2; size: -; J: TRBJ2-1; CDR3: CASRCRGGQFF
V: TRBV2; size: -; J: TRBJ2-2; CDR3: CASSVSSQNTGELFF
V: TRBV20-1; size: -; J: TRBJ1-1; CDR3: CSASGNTEAFF
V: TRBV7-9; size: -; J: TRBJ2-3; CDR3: CASSMTGTSTDTQYF
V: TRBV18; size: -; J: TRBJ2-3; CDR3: CASSPMTGVPDTQYF
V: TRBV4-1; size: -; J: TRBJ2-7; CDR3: CASSQGDSKQYF
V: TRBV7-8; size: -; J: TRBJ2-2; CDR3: CASTVNTGELFF
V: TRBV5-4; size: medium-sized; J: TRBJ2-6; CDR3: CASSSLGGANVLTF
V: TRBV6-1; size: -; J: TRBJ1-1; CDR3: CASSEEGGGGTEAFF
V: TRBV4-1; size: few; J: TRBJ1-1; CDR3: CASSPMRDDTEAFF
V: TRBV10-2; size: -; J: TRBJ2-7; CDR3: CASSVSEDYEQYF
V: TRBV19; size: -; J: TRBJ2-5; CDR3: CASSLVLQETQYF
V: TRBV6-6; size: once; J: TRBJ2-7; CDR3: CASSYSRAGLGYEQYF
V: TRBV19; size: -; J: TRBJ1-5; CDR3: CASIIGHGVNQPQHF
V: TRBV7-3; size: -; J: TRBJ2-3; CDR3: CASSSPVERGTQYF
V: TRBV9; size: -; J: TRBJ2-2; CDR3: CASSPTTGNTGELFF
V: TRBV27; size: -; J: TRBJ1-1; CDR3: CASSFTRQSNTEAFF
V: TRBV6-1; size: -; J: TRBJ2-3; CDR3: CASIIGTSGLDTQYF
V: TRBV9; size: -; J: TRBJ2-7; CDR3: CASSPVSGTFYEQYF
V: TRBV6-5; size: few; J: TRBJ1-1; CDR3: CASSNTGVQAFF
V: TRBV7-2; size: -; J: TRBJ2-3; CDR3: CASSLELSGWHTQYF
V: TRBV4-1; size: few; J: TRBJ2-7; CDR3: CASSQLDRSSYEQYF
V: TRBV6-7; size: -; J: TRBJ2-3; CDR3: CASSLWRGTDTQYF
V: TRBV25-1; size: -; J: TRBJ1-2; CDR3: CASSGGDYGYTF
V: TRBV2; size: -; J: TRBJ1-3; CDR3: CAVPGLGNTIYF
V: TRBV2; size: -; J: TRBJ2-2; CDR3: CASDMAGGGTGELFF
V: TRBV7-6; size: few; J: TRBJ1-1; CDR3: CASSKGGTEAFF
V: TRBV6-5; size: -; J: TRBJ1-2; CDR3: CASSYATGDGYTF